The clone carrying this T cell receptor (beta chain) was seen ten or more times. The antigen is undetermined. V was clipped by 1 base and J by 4 bases, with 19 bases between them. Germline-derived CDR1 and CDR2 are MGHRA and YSYEKL. This CDR3 spans 17 amino acids. These data come from a study of prognosis after radiotherapy for stage I lung cancer. Looking at the study overall: Concurrent therapy with stereotactic body radiotherapy was given to no patient.

Whole-study results and caveats: Patients with distant metastases had lower Shannon entropy after stereotactic body radiation therapy. Following stereotactic body radiation therapy, unique TCR clone counts fell, with a median of around 10,000 versus 6,900. The tumor specificity of expanded TCR clones remained undetermined.

Two rounds of multiplex PCR amplified TCR beta CDR3 from genomic DNA. It was primers specific to each TRBV and TRBJ gene that first-round PCR used. TCRdb reprocessed the multiplex PCR reads with MiXCR, giving one entry per CDR3 protein. The sample includes 25,000 to 35,000 distinct CDR3 sequences, about half of them seen just once. V gene TRBV4-1 combines with J gene TRBJ2-5; unclear D gene. Source: PBMCs, taken before or after stereotactic body radiation therapy (not recorded which). The receptor was isolated from a donor aged 50 or older with non-small cell lung cancer. The CDR3 nucleotides are TGCGCCAGCAGCCAAGTAAGGAGCCGAAGGGCAGGAGAGACCCAGTACTTC. As protein: CASSQVRSRRAGETQYF.